The 13 T cell receptor beta chains given below trace back to one sample, sequenced in a study of fetal regulatory T cell absence and autoimmunity (TCRdb year 2017). Libraries came from the immunoSEQ multiplex PCR assay. The table comes from immuneACCESS by way of TCRdb, which keeps in-frame sequences with V and J called. Part of the clones is missing from these tables; in studies checked, under half for an unresolved V gene and the rest for unknown reasons. In this sample the table shows more than 85,000 clones, 55% to 75% of which occur a single time. Just under 2% of the sample is held by the ten biggest clonotypes. The source material was pancreas tissue. These receptors were collected from a male donor with IPEX syndrome.

This clone came up a few times. The chain recombines TRBV6-5 with TRBJ1-1, with D possibly matching TRBD1 (6 bases). Germline V lookup: CDR1 MNHEY, CDR2 SVGAGI. V gave up 6 bases and J gave up 6 bases, with 14 bases separating them. The CDR3 totals 13 residues. CDR3 in amino acids: CASSLLGQPEAFF. In nucleotides, the CDR3 is TGTGCCAGCAGCCTTCTTGGACAGCCTGAAGCTTTCTTT.

Comments on this clone: This may stem from a read error, because a much larger clone lies one nucleotide away. The V and J genes are TRBV5-6 and TRBJ2-3, with TRBD2 identical over 11 bases. Germline CDR1 SGHDT, CDR2 YYEEEE. The CDR3 sequence is 15 residues long. With V trimmed by 1 base and J by 4 bases, 2 bases remained unmatched. CDR3: CASSLTSGSSDTQYF. For the CDR3, the DNA is TGTGCCAGCAGCTTGACTAGCGGGAGCTCAGATACGCAGTATTTT. Full variable domain (missing parts from reference TRBV5-6 and TRBJ2-3): DAGVTQSPTHLIKTRGQQVTLRCSPKSGHDTVSWYQQALGQGPQFIFQYYEEEERQRGNFPDRFSGHQFPNYSSELNVNALLLGDSALYLCASSLTSGSSDTQYFGPGTRLTVL.

This chain connects TRBV6-6 to TRBJ2-2, with D unresolved. With 0 bases removed from V and 0 bases from J, the gap between germline ends came to 8 bases. From germline, CDR1 is MNHNY and CDR2 SVGAGI (reference sequence). CDR3 size: 16 residues. The CDR3 sequence is CASSYSGSANTGELFF. CDR3 nucleotide sequence: TGTGCCAGCAGTTACTCGGGCAGCGCGAACACCGGGGAGCTGTTTTTT.

The gene calls are TRBV7-9 and TRBJ1-5, with a weak D call TRBD1 (6 bases). Germline V gene sequence: CDR1 SEHNR, CDR2 FQNEAQ (reference sequence). The CDR3 has 15 residues. V was pared by 1 base and J by 5 bases, with 12 bases between. CDR3 sequence: CASSLGGTPDQPQHF. Here the CDR3 DNA reads TGTGCCAGCAGCTTAGGGGGGACACCCGATCAGCCCCAGCATTTT.

This clone was found many times. The J gene is TRBJ2-7, the V gene TRBV10-3, with 8 bases that match TRBD2. This CDR3 has 14 residues. With 5 bases clipped from V and 7 bases from J, the junction kept 10 bases outside the gene matches. The germline V gene encodes CDR1 ENHRY and CDR2 SYGVKD. The DNA of the CDR3 is TGTGCCATCAGTCTCGGTACTAGCGGTGGGGAGCAGTACTTC. Amino acids: CAISLGTSGGEQYF.

J is TRBJ1-2 and V is TRBV6-5, with 9 bases fitting TRBD1. This CDR3 is 14 amino acids long. Germline V lookup: CDR1 MNHEY, CDR2 SVGAGI. The V and J ends lost 4 bases and 4 bases, in that order; junction bases with no gene match: 4. The CDR3 loop reads CASSWDRDGYGYTF. The CDR3 bases are TGTGCCAGCAGTTGGGACAGGGATGGCTATGGCTACACCTTC.

The genes are TRBV6-5 and TRBJ2-4; D is possibly TRBD2 (5 bases). Trimming pared 6 bases from V and 8 bases from J, leaving 20 bases between. Germline CDR1 reads MNHEY; CDR2 reads SVGAGI. The length of the CDR3 is 15 residues. In nucleotides, the CDR3 is TGTGCCAGCAGCCAGGCCTCGGCTTCCGGGGACATTCAGTACTTC. It codes for CASSQASASGDIQYF.

The rearrangement joins TRBV13 to TRBJ1-3, with D possibly TRBD1 on 5 matching bases. CDR1 is PRHDT and CDR2 is FYEKMQ in the germline V gene (reference sequence). V lost 2 bases to trimming and J lost 4 bases, with 9 bases between them. The CDR3 has 14 residues. The CDR3 DNA sequence: TGTGCCAGCAGCTTAAGGCCAGGGGGAAACACCATATATTTT. Translated, it gives CASSLRPGGNTIYF. Supplemented by reference TRBV13 and TRBJ1-3, the full variable domain reads AAGVIQSPRHLIKEKRETATLKCYPIPRHDTVYWYQQGPGQDPQFLISFYEKMQSDKGSIPDRFSAQQFSDYHSELNMSSLELGDSALYFCASSLRPGGNTIYFGEGSWLTVV.

The V and J genes are TRBV4-1 and TRBJ1-1, with 9 nucleotides matching TRBD1. The germline V gene encodes CDR1 MGHRA and CDR2 YSYEKL. The CDR3 totals 15 residues. V was pared by 0 bases and J by 5 bases, with 4 bases of the junction left unmatched. Here the CDR3 reads CASSQEGQGGTEAFF. CDR3 DNA: TGCGCCAGCAGCCAAGAGGGACAGGGAGGGACTGAAGCTTTCTTT.

The J gene is TRBJ2-7, the V gene TRBV2, with D maybe TRBD2 (6 bases). CDR3 length: 14 amino acids. CDR1 and CDR2 (germline): SNHLY, FYNNEI. Trimming stripped 3 bases from V and 3 bases from J, with 12 bases between. The CDR3: CASSDSAGIYEQYF. In DNA form, the CDR3 reads TGTGCCAGCAGTGATTCCGCGGGGATCTACGAGCAGTACTTC.

This clone was seen a few times. The rearrangement links TRBV5-4 to TRBJ2-1; D not certain. V was clipped by 2 bases and J by 7 bases, with 10 bases between them. CDR3 length: 13 residues. The germline CDR1 and CDR2 sequences are SGHNT and YYREEE (reference sequence). CDR3 protein: CASSFISSNEQFF. Written as DNA, the CDR3 is TGTGCCAGCAGCTTCATCTCGTCGAATGAGCAGTTCTTC. The full variable domain, rest sourced from reference TRBV5-4 and TRBJ2-1, is ETGVTQSPTHLIKTRGQQVTLRCSSQSGHNTVSWYQQALGQGPQFIFQYYREEENGRGNFPPRFSGLQFPNYSSELNVNALELDDSALYLCASSFISSNEQFFGPGTRLTVL.

CDR3 coding DNA: TGTGCCAGCAGCGGTACTAGCGGGGGACAAGAGACCCAGTACTTC. Its protein is CASSGTSGGQETQYF. The rearrangement links TRBV7-8 to TRBJ2-5; 11 nucleotides agree with TRBD2. The ends lost 5 bases at V and 2 bases at J; junction bases unmatched: 4. Germline CDR1 and CDR2: SGHVS and FQNEAQ. The CDR3 contains 15 residues. Full variable domain (remainder filled in from reference TRBV7-8 and TRBJ2-5): GAGVSQSPRYKVAKRGQDVALRCDPISGHVSLFWYQQALGQGPEFLTYFQNEAQLDKSGLPSDRFFAERPEGSVSTLKIQRTQQEDSAVYLCASSGTSGGQETQYFGPGTRLLVL.

The J gene is TRBJ2-2, the V gene TRBV11-3; D is uncertain. Germline loops: CDR1 SGHNT, CDR2 YENEEA. Trimming stripped 0 bases from V and 4 bases from J, with 6 bases between. This CDR3 spans 14 amino acids. CDR3 nucleotide sequence: TGTGCCAGCAGCTTAGATCGGGTCACCGGGGAGCTGTTTTTT. It encodes CASSLDRVTGELFF.